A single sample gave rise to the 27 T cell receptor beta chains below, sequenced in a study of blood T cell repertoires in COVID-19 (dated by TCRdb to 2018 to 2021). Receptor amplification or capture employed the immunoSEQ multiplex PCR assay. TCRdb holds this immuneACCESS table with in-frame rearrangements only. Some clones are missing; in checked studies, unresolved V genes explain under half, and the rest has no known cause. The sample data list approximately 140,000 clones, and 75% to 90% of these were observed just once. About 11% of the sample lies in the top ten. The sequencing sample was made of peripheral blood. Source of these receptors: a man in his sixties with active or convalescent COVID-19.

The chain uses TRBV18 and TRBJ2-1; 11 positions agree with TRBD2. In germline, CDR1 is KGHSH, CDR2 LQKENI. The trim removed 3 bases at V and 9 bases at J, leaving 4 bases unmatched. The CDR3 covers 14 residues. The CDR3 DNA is TGTGCCAGCTCACCTCTAGCGGGGGGTAGTGAGCAGTTCTTC. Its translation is CASSPLAGGSEQFF.

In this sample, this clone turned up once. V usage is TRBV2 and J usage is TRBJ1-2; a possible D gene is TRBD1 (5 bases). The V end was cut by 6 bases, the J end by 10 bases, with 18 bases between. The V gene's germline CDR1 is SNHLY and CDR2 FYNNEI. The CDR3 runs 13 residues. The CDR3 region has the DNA TGTGCCAGCAGAGACGCGGGGCGATTCGCCTACACCTTC. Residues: CASRDAGRFAYTF.

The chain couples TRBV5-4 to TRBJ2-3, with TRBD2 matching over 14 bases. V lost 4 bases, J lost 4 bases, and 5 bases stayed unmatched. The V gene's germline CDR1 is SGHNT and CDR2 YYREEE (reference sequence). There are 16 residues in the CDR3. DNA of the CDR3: TGTGCCAGCAGCGCGGGACTAGCGGGAGTCGCAGATACGCAGTATTTT. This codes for CASSAGLAGVADTQYF.

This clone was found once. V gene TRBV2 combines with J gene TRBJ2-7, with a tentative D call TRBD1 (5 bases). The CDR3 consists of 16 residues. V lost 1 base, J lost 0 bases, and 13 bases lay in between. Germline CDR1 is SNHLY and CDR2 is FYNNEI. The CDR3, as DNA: TGTGCCAGCAGTGAAGGGGGCAGTAGATACTCCTACGAGCAGTACTTC. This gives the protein CASSEGGSRYSYEQYF.

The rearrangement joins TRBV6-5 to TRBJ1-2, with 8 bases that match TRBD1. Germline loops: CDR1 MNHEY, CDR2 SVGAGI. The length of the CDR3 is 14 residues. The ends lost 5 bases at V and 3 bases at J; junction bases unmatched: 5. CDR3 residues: CASSHQGADYGYTF. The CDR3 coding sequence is TGTGCCAGCAGTCACCAGGGGGCTGACTATGGCTACACCTTC.

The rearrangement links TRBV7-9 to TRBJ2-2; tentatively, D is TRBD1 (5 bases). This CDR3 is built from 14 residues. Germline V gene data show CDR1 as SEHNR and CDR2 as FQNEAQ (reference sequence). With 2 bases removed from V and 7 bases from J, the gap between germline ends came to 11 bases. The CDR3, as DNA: TGTGCCAGCAGCTTAACTCTCCAGGGCGGGGAGCTGTTTTTT. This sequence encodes CASSLTLQGGELFF.

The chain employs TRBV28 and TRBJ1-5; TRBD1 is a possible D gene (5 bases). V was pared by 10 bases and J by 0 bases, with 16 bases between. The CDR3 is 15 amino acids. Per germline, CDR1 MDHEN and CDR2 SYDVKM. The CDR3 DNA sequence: TGTGCCACCCGGAAGTTGGGGGGTAGCAATCAGCCCCAGCATTTT. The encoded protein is CATRKLGGSNQPQHF.

The CDR3 DNA reads TGTGCCAGCAGCTTTAGACACGGTCCTTATAATTCACCCCTCCACTTT. The encoded protein is CASSFRHGPYNSPLHF. This chain joins TRBV5-6 and TRBJ1-6; no definite D call. Germline lookup yields CDR1 SGHDT and CDR2 YYEEEE. V gave up 2 bases and J gave up 4 bases, with 13 bases separating them. The CDR3 spans 16 residues.

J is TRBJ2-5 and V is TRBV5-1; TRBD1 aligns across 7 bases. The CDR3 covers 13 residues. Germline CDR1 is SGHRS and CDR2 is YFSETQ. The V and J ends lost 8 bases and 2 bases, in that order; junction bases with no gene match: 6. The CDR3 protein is CASRRGLQETQYF. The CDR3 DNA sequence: TGCGCCAGTAGAAGGGGGCTACAAGAGACCCAGTACTTC.

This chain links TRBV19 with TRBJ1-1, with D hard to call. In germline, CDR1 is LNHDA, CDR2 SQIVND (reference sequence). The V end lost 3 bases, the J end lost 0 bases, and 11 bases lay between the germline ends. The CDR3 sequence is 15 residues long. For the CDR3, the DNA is TGTGCCAGTAGTATCTCCTCAGATATGAACACTGAAGCTTTCTTT. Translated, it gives CASSISSDMNTEAFF.

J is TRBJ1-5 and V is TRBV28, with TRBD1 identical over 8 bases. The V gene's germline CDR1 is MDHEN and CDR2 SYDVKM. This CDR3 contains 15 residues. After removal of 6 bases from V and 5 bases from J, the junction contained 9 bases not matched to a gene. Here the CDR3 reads CASSLQGEVHQPQHF. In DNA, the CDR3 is TGTGCCAGCAGCCTACAGGGGGAGGTTCATCAGCCCCAGCATTTT. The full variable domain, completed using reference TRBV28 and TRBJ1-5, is DVKVTQSSRYLVKRTGEKVFLECVQDMDHENMFWYRQDPGLGLRLIYFSYDVKMKEKGDIPEGYSVSREKKERFSLILESASTNQTSMYLCASSLQGEVHQPQHFGDGTRLSIL.

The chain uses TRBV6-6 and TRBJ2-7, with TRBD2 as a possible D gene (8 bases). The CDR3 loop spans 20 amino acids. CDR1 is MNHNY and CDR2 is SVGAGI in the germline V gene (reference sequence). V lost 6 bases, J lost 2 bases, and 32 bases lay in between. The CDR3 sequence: CASSDEGQIPSGYFTYEQYF. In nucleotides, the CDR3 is TGTGCCAGCAGCGATGAGGGACAGATTCCTAGCGGGTACTTTACCTACGAGCAGTACTTC.

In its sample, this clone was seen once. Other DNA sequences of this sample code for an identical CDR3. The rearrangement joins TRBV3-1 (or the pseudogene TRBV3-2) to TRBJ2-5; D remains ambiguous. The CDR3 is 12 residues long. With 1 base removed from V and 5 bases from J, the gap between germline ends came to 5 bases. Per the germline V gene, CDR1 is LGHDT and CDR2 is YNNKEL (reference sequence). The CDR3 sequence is CASSQVSETQYF. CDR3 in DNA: TGTGCCAGCAGCCAAGTCTCGGAGACCCAGTACTTC.

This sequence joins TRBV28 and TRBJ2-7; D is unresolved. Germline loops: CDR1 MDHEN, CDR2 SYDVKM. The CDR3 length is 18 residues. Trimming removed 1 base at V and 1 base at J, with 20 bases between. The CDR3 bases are TGTGCCAGCAGTTTATATTCGAGACTCAAGAAAGTATCCTACGAGCAGTACTTC. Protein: CASSLYSRLKKVSYEQYF.

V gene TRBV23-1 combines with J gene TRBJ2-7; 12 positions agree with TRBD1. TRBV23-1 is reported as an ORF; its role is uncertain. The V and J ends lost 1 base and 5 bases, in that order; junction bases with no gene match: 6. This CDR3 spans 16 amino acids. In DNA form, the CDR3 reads TGCGCCAGCAGTCAATGGGAGGGACAGGGGGCTAACGAGCAGTACTTC. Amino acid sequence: CASSQWEGQGANEQYF.

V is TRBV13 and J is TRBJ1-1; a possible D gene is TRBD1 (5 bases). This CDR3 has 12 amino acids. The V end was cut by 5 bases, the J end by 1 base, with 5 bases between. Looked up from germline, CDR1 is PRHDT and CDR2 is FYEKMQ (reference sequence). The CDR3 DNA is TGTGCCAGCAGCCAGGGGAACACTGAAGCTTTCTTT. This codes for CASSQGNTEAFF.

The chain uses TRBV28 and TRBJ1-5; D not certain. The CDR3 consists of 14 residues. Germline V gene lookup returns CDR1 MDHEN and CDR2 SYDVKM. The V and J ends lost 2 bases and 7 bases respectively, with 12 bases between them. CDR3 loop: CASSLPGREQPQHF. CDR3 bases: TGTGCCAGCAGTTTACCAGGAAGAGAGCAGCCCCAGCATTTT.

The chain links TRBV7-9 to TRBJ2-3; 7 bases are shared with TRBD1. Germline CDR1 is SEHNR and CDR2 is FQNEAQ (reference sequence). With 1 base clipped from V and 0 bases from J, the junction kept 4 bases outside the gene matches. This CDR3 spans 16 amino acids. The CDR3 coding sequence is TGTGCCAGCAGCTTAGGAACGACAGGGAGCACAGATACGCAGTATTTT. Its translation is CASSLGTTGSTDTQYF.

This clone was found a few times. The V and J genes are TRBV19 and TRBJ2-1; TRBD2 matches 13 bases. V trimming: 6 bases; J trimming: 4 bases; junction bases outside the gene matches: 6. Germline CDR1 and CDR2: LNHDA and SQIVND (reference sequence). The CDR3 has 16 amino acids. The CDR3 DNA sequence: TGTGCCAGTAGCCGGACTAGCGGGAGAGTATACAATGAGCAGTTCTTC. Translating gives CASSRTSGRVYNEQFF.

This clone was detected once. CDR3: CASSSGTGNSPLHF. In nucleotides, the CDR3 is TGTGCCAGCAGTTCAGGGACAGGAAATTCACCCCTCCACTTT. This chain connects TRBV27 to TRBJ1-6; 8 bases line up with TRBD1. Germline values: CDR1 MNHEY, CDR2 SMNVEV (reference sequence). The J segment lost 7 bases and the V segment lost 4 bases, leaving 3 bases of the junction unmatched. There are 14 residues in the CDR3.

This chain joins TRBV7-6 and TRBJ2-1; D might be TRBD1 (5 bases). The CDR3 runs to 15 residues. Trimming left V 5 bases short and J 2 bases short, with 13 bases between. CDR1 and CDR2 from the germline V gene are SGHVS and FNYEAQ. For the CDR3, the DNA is TGTGCCAGCAGCATAACCTGGGGCGCCTACAATGAGCAGTTCTTC. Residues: CASSITWGAYNEQFF.

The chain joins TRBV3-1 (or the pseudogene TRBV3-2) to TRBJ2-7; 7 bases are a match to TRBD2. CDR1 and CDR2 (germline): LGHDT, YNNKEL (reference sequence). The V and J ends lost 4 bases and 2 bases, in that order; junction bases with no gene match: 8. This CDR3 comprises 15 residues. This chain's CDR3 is CASSPGSGIPYEQYF. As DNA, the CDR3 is TGTGCCAGCAGCCCTGGGAGCGGGATCCCCTACGAGCAGTACTTC.

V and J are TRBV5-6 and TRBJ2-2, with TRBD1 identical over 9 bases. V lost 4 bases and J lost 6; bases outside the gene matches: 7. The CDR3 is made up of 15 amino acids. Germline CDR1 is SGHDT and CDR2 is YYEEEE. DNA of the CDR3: TGTGCCAGCAGCCCTCCGGGACAGGGTGCCGGGGAGCTGTTTTTT. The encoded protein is CASSPPGQGAGELFF.

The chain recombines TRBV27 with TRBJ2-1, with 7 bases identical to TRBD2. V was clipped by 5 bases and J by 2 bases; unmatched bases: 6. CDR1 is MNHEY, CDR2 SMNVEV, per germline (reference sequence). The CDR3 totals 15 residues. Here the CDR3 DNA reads TGTGCCAGCAGTCTTCCCGGACTAGCCTACAATGAGCAGTTCTTC. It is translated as CASSLPGLAYNEQFF.

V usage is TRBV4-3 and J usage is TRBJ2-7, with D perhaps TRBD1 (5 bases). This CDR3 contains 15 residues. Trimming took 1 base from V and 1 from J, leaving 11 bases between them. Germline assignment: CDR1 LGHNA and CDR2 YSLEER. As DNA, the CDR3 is TGCGCCAGCAGCCAAGTTCAGGGCCAGTCCTACGAGCAGTACTTC. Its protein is CASSQVQGQSYEQYF.

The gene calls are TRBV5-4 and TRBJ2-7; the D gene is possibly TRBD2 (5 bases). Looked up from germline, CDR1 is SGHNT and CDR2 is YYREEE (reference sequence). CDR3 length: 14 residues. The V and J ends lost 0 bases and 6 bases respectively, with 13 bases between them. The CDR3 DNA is TGTGCCAGCAGCTTGGGGAGAGGGATCGGCGAGCAGTACTTC. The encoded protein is CASSLGRGIGEQYF.

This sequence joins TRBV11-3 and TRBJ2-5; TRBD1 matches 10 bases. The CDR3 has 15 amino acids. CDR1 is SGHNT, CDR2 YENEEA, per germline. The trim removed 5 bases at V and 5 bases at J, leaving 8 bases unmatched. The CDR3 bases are TGTGCCAGCAGCGCTCCCGGGACAGGGGATGAGACCCAGTACTTC. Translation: CASSAPGTGDETQYF.